This passage covers 8 T cell receptor beta chains from one sample sequenced in a study of identical twins (TCRdb year 2016). Library preparation employed 5' RACE. Instrument on record: Illumina HiSeq 2000. The public reads were reanalyzed by TCRdb: fastp trimming at Q25, MiXCR alignment, in-frame beta chains only. Entries are consolidated by CDR3 protein sequence, retaining the most common genes and DNA. The sample table shows 400,000 to 500,000 distinct CDR3 sequences, and 13% to 15% are seen once. The top ten hold about 0.97% of the sample. This sample also appeared in a second study, on yellow fever vaccine responses in identical twins.

Sequencing was performed on CD4+ T cells sorted from blood. The receptors were sampled from a woman under 30 in good health.

This clonotype was seen repeatedly, ten times or more. CDR3 sequence: CSGADSIYGYTF. The CDR3 coding sequence is TGCAGCGGGGCCGACAGCATATATGGCTACACCTTC. V gene TRBV29-1 combines with J gene TRBJ1-2, with D perhaps TRBD1 (5 bases). The germline CDR1 and CDR2 sequences are SQVTM and ANQGSEA. V lost 7 bases and J lost 5, with 14 bases in between. There are 12 residues in the CDR3. The whole variable domain, remainder taken from reference TRBV29-1 and TRBJ1-2, is SAVISQKPSRDICQRGTSLTIQCQVDSQVTMMFWYRQQPGQSLTLIATANQGSEATYESGFVIDKFPISRPNLTFSTLTVSNMSPEDSSIYLCSGADSIYGYTFGSGTRLTVV.

This clonotype was detected only a few times. The chain employs TRBV5-1 and TRBJ2-7, with 9 bases that match TRBD1. CDR1 is SGHRS, CDR2 YFSETQ, per germline. The CDR3 spans 14 residues. V was clipped by 3 bases and J by 6 bases; unmatched bases: 7. The CDR3 DNA follows: TGCGCCAGCAGCTCTACAGGGGGCGGGAGCGAGCAGTACTTC. It specifies CASSSTGGGSEQYF.

The table lists this clonotype with a few counts. This chain joins TRBV7-2 and TRBJ2-3; D possibly corresponds to TRBD2 (6 bases). The CDR3 contains 16 residues. The V and J ends lost 5 bases and 3 bases respectively, with 18 bases between them. CDR1 is SGHTA, CDR2 FQGNSA, per germline. CDR3 residues: CASSLWLGSGTDTQYF. The CDR3 DNA reads as TGTGCCAGCAGCCTGTGGCTCGGGAGTGGGACAGATACGCAGTATTTT.

This clonotype came up a few times. The CDR3 reads CASRKGVGASTDTQYF. The DNA of the CDR3 is TGTGCCAGCAGAAAAGGGGTCGGGGCTAGCACAGATACGCAGTATTTT. This rearrangement joins TRBV7-2 to TRBJ2-3, with D possibly called TRBD1 or TRBD2 (5 bases each). The germline CDR1 and CDR2 sequences are SGHTA and FQGNSA. The CDR3 totals 16 residues. V lost 6 bases, J lost 0 bases, and 16 bases lay in between. Together with reference TRBV7-2 and TRBJ2-3, the CDR3 gives the full variable domain: GAGVSQSPSNKVTEKGKDVELRCDPISGHTALYWYRQSLGQGLEFLIYFQGNSAPDKSGLPSDRFSAERTGGSVSTLTIQRTQQEDSAVYLCASRKGVGASTDTQYFGPGTRLTVL.

DNA for the CDR3: TGTGCTAGTGGTTTGGTACCCCCCCGGGCCATAACCTACGAGCAGTACTTC. This gives the protein CASGLVPPRAITYEQYF. The chain couples TRBV12-5 to TRBJ2-7; no clear D. The germline V gene has CDR1 LGHNT and CDR2 FRNRAP. The germline V and J ends were trimmed by 0 bases and 2 bases, with 17 bases remaining between them. The CDR3 is 17 residues long.

This chain joins TRBV28 and TRBJ1-2, with D possibly TRBD1 on 6 matching bases. Trimming cost V 8 bases and J 0 bases, with 16 bases left between them. The germline V gene encodes CDR1 MDHEN and CDR2 SYDVKM. CDR3 size: 15 residues. In nucleotides, the CDR3 is TGTGCCAGCGGCCGGGGGCCGCTAGCTAACTATGGCTACACCTTC. Translation gives CASGRGPLANYGYTF.

The chain joins TRBV5-1 to TRBJ2-5; no definite D call. Germline CDR1 reads SGHRS; CDR2 reads YFSETQ. The CDR3 runs to 13 residues. V was shortened by 7 bases and J by 1 base, with 11 bases between the two germline ends. CDR3 sequence reads: CASRAELQETQYF. In DNA form, the CDR3 reads TGCGCCAGCCGGGCGGAACTCCAAGAGACCCAGTACTTC.

This CDR3 is CATSGGPVLEQYF. The CDR3, as DNA: TGTGCCACCAGCGGGGGGCCGGTCTTGGAGCAGTACTTC. This chain uses TRBV24-1 with TRBJ2-7; tentatively, D is TRBD2 (7 bases). Trimming left V 7 bases short and J 7 bases short, with 16 bases between. Germline V gene data show CDR1 as KGHDR and CDR2 as SFDVKD. The CDR3 runs 13 residues.